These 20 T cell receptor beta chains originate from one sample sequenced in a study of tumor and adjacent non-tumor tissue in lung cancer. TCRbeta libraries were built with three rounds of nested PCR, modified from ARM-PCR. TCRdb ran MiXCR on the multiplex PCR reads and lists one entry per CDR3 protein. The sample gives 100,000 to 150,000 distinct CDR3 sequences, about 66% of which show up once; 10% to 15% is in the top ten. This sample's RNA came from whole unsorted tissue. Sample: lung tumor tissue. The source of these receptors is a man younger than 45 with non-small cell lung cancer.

CDR3: CASSHTSGDTQYF. The DNA of the CDR3 is TGTGCCAGCAGCCACACCTCCGGGGATACGCAGTATTTT. The V call is TRBV6-5, the J call TRBJ2-3; D is unresolved. Germline CDR1 reads MNHEY; CDR2 reads SVGAGI. V was shortened by 6 bases and J by 6 bases, with 13 bases between the two germline ends. CDR3 length: 13 residues.

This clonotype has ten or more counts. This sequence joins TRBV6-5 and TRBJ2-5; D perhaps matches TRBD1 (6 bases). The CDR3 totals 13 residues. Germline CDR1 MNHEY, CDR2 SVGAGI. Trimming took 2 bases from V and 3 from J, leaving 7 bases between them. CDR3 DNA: TGTGCCAGCAGTTACGCAGGGGAAGAGACCCAGTACTTC. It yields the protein CASSYAGEETQYF.

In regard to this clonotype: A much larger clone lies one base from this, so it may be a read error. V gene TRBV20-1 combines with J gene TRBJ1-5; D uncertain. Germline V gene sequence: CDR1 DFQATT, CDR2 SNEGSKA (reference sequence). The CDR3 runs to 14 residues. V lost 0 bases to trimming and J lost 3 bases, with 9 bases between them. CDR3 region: CSARERMANQPQHF. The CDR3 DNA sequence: TGCAGTGCTAGAGAGCGAATGGCCAATCAGCCCCAGCATTTT.

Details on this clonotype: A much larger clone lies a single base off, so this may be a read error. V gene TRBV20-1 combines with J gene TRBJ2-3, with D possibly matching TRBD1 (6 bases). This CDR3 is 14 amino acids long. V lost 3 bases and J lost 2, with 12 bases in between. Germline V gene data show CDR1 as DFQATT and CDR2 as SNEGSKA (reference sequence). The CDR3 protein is CSASPGVNTDTQYF. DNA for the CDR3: TGCAGTGCTAGCCCAGGGGTTAACACAGATACGCAGTATTTT.

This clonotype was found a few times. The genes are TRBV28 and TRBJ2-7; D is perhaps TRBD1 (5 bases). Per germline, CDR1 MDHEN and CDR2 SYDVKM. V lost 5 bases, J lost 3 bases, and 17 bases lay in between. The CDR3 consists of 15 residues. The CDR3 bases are TGTGCCAGCAGTGGGGTAGACAGCTACATCTACGAGCAGTACTTC. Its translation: CASSGVDSYIYEQYF.

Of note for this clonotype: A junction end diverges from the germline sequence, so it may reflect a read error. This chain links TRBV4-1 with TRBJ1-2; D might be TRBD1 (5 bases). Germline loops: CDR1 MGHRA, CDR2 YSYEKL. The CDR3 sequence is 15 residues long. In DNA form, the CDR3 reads TGCGCCTGCAGCCAAGATCAAGGGGTCAGGGCTGGCTACACCTTC. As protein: CACSQDQGVRAGYTF.

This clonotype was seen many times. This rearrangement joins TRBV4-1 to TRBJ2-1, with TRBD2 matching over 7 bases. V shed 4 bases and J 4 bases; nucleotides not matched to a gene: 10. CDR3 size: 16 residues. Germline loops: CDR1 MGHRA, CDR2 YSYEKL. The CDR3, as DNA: TGCGCCAGCAGCCGCCCGCGGGAGCTGAGTTACAATGAGCAGTTCTTC. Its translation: CASSRPRELSYNEQFF.

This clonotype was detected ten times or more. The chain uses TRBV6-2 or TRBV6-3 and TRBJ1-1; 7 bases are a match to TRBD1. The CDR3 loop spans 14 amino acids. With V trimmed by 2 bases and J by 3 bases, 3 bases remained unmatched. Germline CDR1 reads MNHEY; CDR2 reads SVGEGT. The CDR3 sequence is CASSYRQGDTEAFF. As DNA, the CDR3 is TGTGCCAGCAGTTACCGGCAGGGGGACACTGAAGCTTTCTTT.

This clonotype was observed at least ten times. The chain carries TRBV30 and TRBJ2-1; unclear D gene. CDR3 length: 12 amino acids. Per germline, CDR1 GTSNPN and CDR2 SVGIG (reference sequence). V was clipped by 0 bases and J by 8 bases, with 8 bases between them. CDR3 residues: CAWSVLADEQFF. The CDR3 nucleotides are TGTGCCTGGAGTGTACTGGCTGATGAGCAGTTCTTC.

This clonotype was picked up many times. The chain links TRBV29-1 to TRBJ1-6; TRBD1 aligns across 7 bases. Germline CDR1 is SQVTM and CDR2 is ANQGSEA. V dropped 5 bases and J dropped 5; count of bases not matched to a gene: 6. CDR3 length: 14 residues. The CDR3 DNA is TGCAGCGTTTTAACAGGGGCGGATAATTCACCCCTCCACTTT. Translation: CSVLTGADNSPLHF.

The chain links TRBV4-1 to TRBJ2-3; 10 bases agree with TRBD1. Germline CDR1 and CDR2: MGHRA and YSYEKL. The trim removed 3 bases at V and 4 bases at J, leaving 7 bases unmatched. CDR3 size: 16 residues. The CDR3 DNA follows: TGCGCCAGCAGCCAGGCCCGGGACAGGGGCGCAGATACGCAGTATTTT. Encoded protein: CASSQARDRGADTQYF.

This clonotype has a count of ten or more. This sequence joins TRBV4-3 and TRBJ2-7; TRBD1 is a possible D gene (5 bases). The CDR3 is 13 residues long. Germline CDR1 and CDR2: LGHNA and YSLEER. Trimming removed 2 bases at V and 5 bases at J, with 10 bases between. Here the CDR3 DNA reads TGCGCCAGCAGCCAAAGGCCAGGGCACGAGCAGTACTTC. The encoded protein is CASSQRPGHEQYF.

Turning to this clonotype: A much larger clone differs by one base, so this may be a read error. Written as DNA, the CDR3 is TGTGCCAGCAGTTACGCAGAGGAAACTGAAGCTTTCTTT. Translated, it gives CASSYAEETEAFF. The gene calls are TRBV6-5 and TRBJ1-1; no definite D call. The CDR3 spans 13 residues. V was clipped by 2 bases and J by 5 bases, with 9 bases between them. CDR1 and CDR2 (germline): MNHEY, SVGAGI.

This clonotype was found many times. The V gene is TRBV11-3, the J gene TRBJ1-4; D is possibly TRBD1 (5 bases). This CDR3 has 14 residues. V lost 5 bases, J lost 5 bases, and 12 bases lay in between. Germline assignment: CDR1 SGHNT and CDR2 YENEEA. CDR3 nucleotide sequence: TGTGCCAGCAGCCTCCGGGGCCTCAATGAAAAACTGTTTTTT. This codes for CASSLRGLNEKLFF.

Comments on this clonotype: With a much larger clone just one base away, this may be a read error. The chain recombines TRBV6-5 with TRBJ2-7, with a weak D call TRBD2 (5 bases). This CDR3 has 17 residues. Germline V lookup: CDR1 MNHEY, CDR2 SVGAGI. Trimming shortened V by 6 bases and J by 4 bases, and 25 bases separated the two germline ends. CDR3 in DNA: TGTGCCAGCAGCCGAAGCGGAAGGAATCGTAACTCTTACGAGCAGTACTTC. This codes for CASSRSGRNRNSYEQYF.

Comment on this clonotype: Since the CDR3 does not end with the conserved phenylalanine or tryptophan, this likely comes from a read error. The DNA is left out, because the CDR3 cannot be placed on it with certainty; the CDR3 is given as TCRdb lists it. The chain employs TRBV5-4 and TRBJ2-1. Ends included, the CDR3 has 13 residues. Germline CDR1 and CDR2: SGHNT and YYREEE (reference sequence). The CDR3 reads CASSTDKYNEQSL.

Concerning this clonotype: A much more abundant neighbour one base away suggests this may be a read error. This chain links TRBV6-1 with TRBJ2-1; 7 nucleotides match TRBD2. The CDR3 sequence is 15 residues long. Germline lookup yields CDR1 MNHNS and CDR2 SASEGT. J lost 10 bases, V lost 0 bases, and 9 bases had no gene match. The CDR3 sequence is CASSEARLAGREQFF. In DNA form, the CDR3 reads TGTGCCAGCAGTGAAGCTCGACTAGCTGGCAGAGAGCAGTTCTTC.

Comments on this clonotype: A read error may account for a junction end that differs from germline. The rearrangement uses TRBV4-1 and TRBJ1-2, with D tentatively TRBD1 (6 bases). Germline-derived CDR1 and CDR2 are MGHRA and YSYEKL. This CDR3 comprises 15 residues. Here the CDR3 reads CAGSQVKTGREGYSF. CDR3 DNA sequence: TGCGCCGGCAGCCAGGTTAAAACAGGGAGAGAGGGCTACTCCTTC.

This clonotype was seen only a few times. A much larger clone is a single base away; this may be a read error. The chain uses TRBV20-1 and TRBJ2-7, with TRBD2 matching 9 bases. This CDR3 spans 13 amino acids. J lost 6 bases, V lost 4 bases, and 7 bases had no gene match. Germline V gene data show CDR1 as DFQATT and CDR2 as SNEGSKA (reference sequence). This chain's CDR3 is CSAMREGPCEQYF. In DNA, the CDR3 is TGCAGTGCTATGCGGGAGGGCCCCTGCGAGCAGTACTTC.

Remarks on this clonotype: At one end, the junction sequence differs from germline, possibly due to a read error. CDR3 sequence reads: CASNQVPWTPPLHF. DNA of the CDR3: TGCGCCAGCAACCAAGTTCCATGGACTCCACCCCTCCACTTT. V and J are TRBV4-1 and TRBJ1-6; D uncertain. CDR3 length: 14 residues. Looked up from germline, CDR1 is MGHRA and CDR2 is YSYEKL.